This T cell receptor beta chain was captured by sequencing in a study of glioma-infiltrating T cells (dated by TCRdb to about 2016). Context from the whole study: The study sequenced TCR alpha- and beta-chain repertoires from glioma tissue, from non-neoplastic brain tissue and from matched peripheral blood mononuclear cells. Three low-grade glioma patients, under ten primary glioblastoma patients and three non-glioma patients contributing non-neoplastic brain tissue were included in the paired cohort. To measure divergence between tissue and blood T-cell populations, each tissue-infiltrating repertoire was compared with the peripheral blood repertoire of the same patient. General findings and caveats noted by the study authors: The group comparisons were based on small numbers of patients: three non-neoplastic, three low-grade glioma and seven to nine glioblastoma patients. VJ-independent divergence between tissue and blood was lower than expected in non-neoplastic patients but higher than expected in all gliomas, particularly low-grade gliomas. Only a very small number of CDR3 sequences turned up in both tissue and blood, a result put down to high CDR3 diversity combined with limited sampling.

The iRepertoire nested amplicon-rescue multiplex PCR (arm-PCR) platform was used to amplify TCR alpha and beta CDR3 regions from RNA. For one-step reverse transcription and amplification, 100-400 ng of tissue mRNA or PBMC total RNA was used as input. After bead purification, a secondary multiplex PCR added Illumina adapters, and libraries were gel-purified between 200 and 400 bp. The libraries contained internal 6-nucleotide barcodes that were used for demultiplexing. Libraries were sequenced on an Illumina MiSeq with 2x220 or 2x250 nucleotide paired-end reads. As for the original processing: Paired reads were merged using FLASH 1.2.11 and were aligned to the GRCh37 human genome using BWA-MEM, after which TRA and TRB reads were extracted. An IMGT-derived reference of cassette sequences and CDR3 motifs, with pseudogenes included, was used for V and J assignment. Reads were translated in three frames, and productive CDR3s were defined as those with a C...FGXG motif and no stop codons. Clonotypes were defined as unique combinations of V-J cassette pair and CDR3 amino acid sequence. Hamming distance filtering was applied to reads, with thresholds set by the sequence error rate of each sample in mapped regions. The public reads were reprocessed in TCRdb via fastp at Q25 and MiXCR, keeping in-frame beta chains. Rows matching on CDR3 protein sequence are summarized as one entry with the most common DNA and genes. These V and J calls rely on TCRdb rather than the paper's analysis. This sample gives 160,000 or so distinct CDR3 sequences in total; about 47% of them show up just once. The biggest ten clones account for 5% to 5.5% of the sample.

This clonotype was picked up a small number of times. The specificity of this receptor is unknown. No base quality information exists; no much larger clone differs at one position. The sample consisted of glioma tissue, nonneoplastic brain tissue, or PBMCs (not recorded which). This TCR was recovered from a human donor with low-grade glioma or glioblastoma, undergoing nonglioma brain surgery, or in good health (not recorded which).

CDR3 reads: CASSRDSKRETQYF. The nucleotide sequence reads TGTGCCAGCAGCAGGGACAGTAAGCGCGAGACCCAGTACTTC. Recombination joined TRBV5-4 with TRBJ2-5, with 7 bases aligning to TRBD1. The junction shows trimming of 4 bases on V and 5 bases on J, and the gene matches do not reach 8 bases of it. The CDR3 starts with the cysteine, ends with the phenylalanine, and has 14 residues. The DNA shown is the 42-base CDR3, in frame from base 1. Via the germline V gene (reference sequence), CDR1 is SGHNT and CDR2 YYREEE.